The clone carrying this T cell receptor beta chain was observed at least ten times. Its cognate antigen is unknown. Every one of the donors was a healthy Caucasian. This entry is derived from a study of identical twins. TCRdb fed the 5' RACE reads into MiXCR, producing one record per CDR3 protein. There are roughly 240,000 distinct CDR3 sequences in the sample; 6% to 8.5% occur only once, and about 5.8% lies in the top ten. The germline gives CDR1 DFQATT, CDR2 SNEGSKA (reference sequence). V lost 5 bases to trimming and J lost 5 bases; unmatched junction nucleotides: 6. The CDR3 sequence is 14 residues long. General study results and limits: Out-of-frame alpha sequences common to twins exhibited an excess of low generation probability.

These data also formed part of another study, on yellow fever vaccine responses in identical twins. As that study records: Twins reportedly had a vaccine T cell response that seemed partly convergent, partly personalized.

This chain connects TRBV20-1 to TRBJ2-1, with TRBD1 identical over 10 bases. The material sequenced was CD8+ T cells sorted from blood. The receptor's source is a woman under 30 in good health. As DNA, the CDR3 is TGCAGTGCTGATGGGACAGGGGACAACAATGAGCAGTTCTTC. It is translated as CSADGTGDNNEQFF.